This T cell receptor (beta chain) stems from a study of blood T cell repertoires in COVID-19. Across the whole study: Acute and convalescent COVID-19 specimens originated in the United States, Italy and Spain. PBMCs, B-cell-depleted T cells, or T cells provided the cDNA or gDNA that made up the material.

After removal of 4 bases from V and 6 bases from J, the junction contained 2 bases not matched to a gene. The CDR3 has 14 residues. CDR1 is ENHRY and CDR2 is SYGVKD in the germline V gene. Per the authors' pipeline: Researchers report that nucleated cell counts were estimated from reference gene primer amplification. This table comes from immunoSEQ multiplex PCR, and its TCRdb copy is limited to in-frame clones, with some not included. The V and J calls and clone size come from that table; D and trimming were worked out from the DNA. This table holds around 40,000 clones, 60% to 85% found once. The clonotype was recovered from a woman over 75 with acute or convalescent COVID-19. This sequence joins TRBV10-3 and TRBJ2-3; TRBD2 matches 12 bases. Sequencing was performed on peripheral blood. The chain's CDR3 is CAISGTSGGDTQYF. The CDR3 DNA follows: TGTGCCATCAGTGGTACTAGCGGGGGGGATACGCAGTATTTT.